The clone carrying this TCR beta chain came up a few times. Its cognate antigen is unknown. The data derive from a study of identical twins. Losses at the gene ends were 5 bases for V and 6 bases for J; bases not matched to a gene: 7. The length of the CDR3 is 15 residues. Germline CDR1 LNHNV, CDR2 YYDKDF (reference sequence). TCRdb re-called the 5' RACE reads with MiXCR, one entry per CDR3 protein. The repertoire consists of over 550,000 distinct CDR3 sequences, with around 7.5% occurring once and the leading ten covering around 1.6%. Overall study findings and caveats: Insertions were fewer in abundant cord blood beta clonotypes, whereas memory repertoires showed none of this pattern. Partly confounded zero-insertion analyses could result from invariant MAIT and iNKT cells. It was cross-sectional statistical analysis, not following the same donors, that the conclusions relied on.

This sample also appeared in a second study, on yellow fever vaccine responses in identical twins.

This chain joins TRBV15 and TRBJ2-1, with TRBD1 identical over 10 bases. Sequenced material: PBMCs. This clonotype was sampled from a woman aged 18-30 years in good health. The DNA for the CDR3 is TGTGCCACCAGCGGGCGGGACAGGGGCGGCAATGAGCAGTTCTTC. Its translation is CATSGRDRGGNEQFF.